The 22 T cell receptor beta chains below all came from one sample that was sequenced in a study of T cell changes during pregnancy in multiple sclerosis. This table comes from immunoSEQ multiplex PCR, and its TCRdb copy is limited to in-frame clones, with some not included. The sample includes tens of thousands of clones, 80% to 90% of them seen just once. The specimen comprised CD8+ T cells from peripheral blood mononuclear cells, sampled in the third trimester of pregnancy. The receptors were sampled from a female donor with multiple sclerosis, enrolled in a pregnancy study.

V usage is TRBV2 and J usage is TRBJ2-5; D is ambiguous. This CDR3 is 15 amino acids long. Germline V lookup: CDR1 SNHLY, CDR2 FYNNEI. Deletions cut 2 bases from V and 3 bases from J, with 13 bases between. Here the CDR3 reads CASSEIRLAKETQYF. The CDR3 DNA reads TGTGCCAGCAGTGAAATCAGGCTTGCTAAAGAGACCCAGTACTTC.

Written as DNA, the CDR3 is TGTGCCAGCAGCCATACAGGGGACCAAGAGACCCAGTACTTC. Its protein is CASSHTGDQETQYF. The genes are TRBV5-5 and TRBJ2-5; 7 nucleotides line up with TRBD1. The CDR3 is 14 residues long. Trimming at V came to 4 bases and at J to 0 bases, leaving 3 bases not matched to a gene. Germline assignment: CDR1 SGHKS and CDR2 YYEKEE (reference sequence).

The rearrangement links TRBV2 to TRBJ2-2; maybe TRBD2 (6 bases). The CDR3 sequence is 16 residues long. CDR1 and CDR2 (germline): SNHLY, FYNNEI. Trimming removed 4 bases from V and 1 base from J, with 13 bases in between. CDR3 coding DNA: TGTGCCAGCAGTGCTGCGGGGCTTAGGAACACCGGGGAGCTGTTTTTT. Its protein product is CASSAAGLRNTGELFF.

The chain couples TRBV9 to TRBJ1-2, with 9 bases matching TRBD1. This CDR3 region has 13 residues. The V segment lost 6 bases and the J segment 7 bases; nucleotides outside the gene matches: 7. Per germline, CDR1 SGDLS and CDR2 YYNGEE. The CDR3 sequence: CASITTGGSGYTF. In DNA form, the CDR3 reads TGTGCCAGCATCACCACAGGGGGCAGTGGCTACACCTTC.

The CDR3 DNA follows: TGTGCCAGCAGCGTAGAGGGGGCCACCGGGGAGCTGTTTTTT. This codes for CASSVEGATGELFF. This chain joins TRBV9 and TRBJ2-2; 7 bases are a match to TRBD1. This CDR3 has 14 residues. The trim removed 0 bases at V and 4 bases at J, leaving 0 bases unmatched. Germline V gene lookup returns CDR1 SGDLS and CDR2 YYNGEE.

The chain carries TRBV11-2 and TRBJ2-7; TRBD2 might be the D (5 bases). The germline gives CDR1 SGHAT, CDR2 FQNNGV. V was clipped by 8 bases and J by 4 bases, with 12 bases between them. This CDR3 comprises 12 residues. This chain's CDR3 is CASSSLAYEQYF. The CDR3 coding sequence is TGTGCCAGCTCGTCGCTAGCTTACGAGCAGTACTTC.

This sequence joins TRBV7-2 and TRBJ1-5, with 8 bases matching TRBD1. The CDR3 is 15 residues long. V was clipped by 1 base and J by 6 bases; unmatched bases: 5. Germline V gives CDR1 SGHTA, CDR2 FQGNSA. The CDR3 DNA sequence: TGTGCCAGCAGCTTAGGGACAGGGTTTTCTCAGCCCCAGCATTTT. It is translated as CASSLGTGFSQPQHF. Full variable domain (outside the CDR3, taken from reference TRBV7-2 and TRBJ1-5): GAGVSQSPSNKVTEKGKDVELRCDPISGHTALYWYRQSLGQGLEFLIYFQGNSAPDKSGLPSDRFSAERTGGSVSTLTIQRTQQEDSAVYLCASSLGTGFSQPQHFGDGTRLSIL.

The table lists this clone with a few counts. V usage is TRBV4-3 and J usage is TRBJ2-6, with D perhaps TRBD2 (7 bases). Deletions cut 0 bases from V and 2 bases from J, with 8 bases between. This CDR3 spans 16 amino acids. Germline V gene data show CDR1 as LGHNA and CDR2 as YSLEER. CDR3 sequence (DNA): TGCGCCAGCAGCCAAGAAGGGGGGGCTGGGGCCAACGTCCTGACTTTC. Its protein product is CASSQEGGAGANVLTF.

This chain uses TRBV5-6 with TRBJ2-3, with TRBD1 matching over 10 bases. The CDR3 runs to 15 residues. V lost 4 bases and J lost 2; bases outside the gene matches: 4. Germline V lookup: CDR1 SGHDT, CDR2 YYEEEE. CDR3 sequence: CASSLRQGATDTQYF. Written as DNA, the CDR3 is TGTGCCAGCAGCCTCCGACAGGGGGCCACAGATACGCAGTATTTT.

The chain employs TRBV13 and TRBJ2-7; 7 bases agree with TRBD1. CDR3 size: 15 residues. From germline, CDR1 is PRHDT and CDR2 FYEKMQ (reference sequence). V lost 4 bases to trimming and J lost 2 bases; unmatched junction nucleotides: 8. The CDR3 DNA is TGTGCCAGCAGCTCAAGGGACAGAGGAGCCTACGAGCAGTACTTC. It codes for CASSSRDRGAYEQYF.

This chain connects TRBV10-3 to TRBJ1-3; D is uncertain. The CDR3 contains 18 residues. The germline V gene encodes CDR1 ENHRY and CDR2 SYGVKD. V lost 0 bases and J 0 bases, leaving 15 bases between the germline ends. The CDR3 protein is CAISESEPLVFSGNTIYF. The CDR3 DNA sequence: TGTGCCATCAGTGAGTCGGAGCCCCTCGTGTTCTCTGGAAACACCATATATTTT.

V is TRBV6-5 and J is TRBJ2-5; 7 nucleotides match TRBD2. The CDR3 length is 14 residues. CDR1 and CDR2 from the germline V gene are MNHEY and SVGAGI. With V trimmed by 1 base and J by 5 bases, 4 bases remained unmatched. The CDR3 DNA reads as TGTGCCAGCAGTTACTTGACTAGCTCGGAGACCCAGTACTTC. This gives the protein CASSYLTSSETQYF.

The rearrangement uses TRBV4-1 and TRBJ2-7; D is uncertain. Deletions cut 1 base from V and 0 bases from J, with 7 bases between. This CDR3 has 14 amino acids. Germline V gene sequence: CDR1 MGHRA, CDR2 YSYEKL. The CDR3, as DNA: TGCGCCAGCAGCCAAGGACACTTCTCCTACGAGCAGTACTTC. This sequence encodes CASSQGHFSYEQYF.

This clone was found a few times. The chain joins TRBV5-3 to TRBJ2-7, with 7 nucleotides matching TRBD2. TRBV5-3 is an ORF; its function is uncertain. The ends lost 4 bases at V and 2 bases at J; junction bases unmatched: 9. The CDR3 has 15 residues. The CDR3 DNA reads TGTGCCAGAAGCCCCTGGGGGGGAAAGGCCTACGAGCAGTACTTC. It yields the protein CARSPWGGKAYEQYF.

This clone was detected only once. V is TRBV9 and J is TRBJ2-1; 14 bases align to TRBD2. The CDR3 runs 16 residues. J lost 6 bases, V lost 3 bases, and 5 bases had no gene match. Germline assignment: CDR1 SGDLS and CDR2 YYNGEE. The CDR3 loop is CASSAMTSGGANEQFF. The CDR3 nucleotides are TGTGCCAGCAGCGCAATGACTAGCGGGGGGGCCAATGAGCAGTTCTTC.

V usage is TRBV27 and J usage is TRBJ2-1; the match to TRBD2 covers 8 bases. This CDR3 is built from 14 residues. Germline V gene data show CDR1 as MNHEY and CDR2 as SMNVEV (reference sequence). The ends lost 3 bases at V and 5 bases at J; junction bases unmatched: 3. Written as DNA, the CDR3 is TGTGCCAGCAGTTTGCGGGGGGCTAACAATGAGCAGTTCTTC. Translation: CASSLRGANNEQFF.

This clone was seen more than once but under ten times. The genes are TRBV9 and TRBJ1-1; 9 bases are a match to TRBD1. Germline-derived CDR1 and CDR2 are SGDLS and YYNGEE. V shed 2 bases and J 1 base; nucleotides not matched to a gene: 6. The CDR3 sequence is 16 residues long. This chain's CDR3 is CASSVGTGMKNTEAFF. The DNA for the CDR3 is TGTGCCAGCAGCGTGGGGACAGGGATGAAGAACACTGAAGCTTTCTTT. Variable domain in full (rest from reference TRBV9 and TRBJ1-1): DSGVTQTPKHLITATGQRVTLRCSPRSGDLSVYWYQQSLDQGLQFLIQYYNGEERAKGNILERFSAQQFPDLHSELNLSSLELGDSALYFCASSVGTGMKNTEAFFGQGTRLTVV.

V gene TRBV4-2 combines with J gene TRBJ2-5; 9 nucleotides match TRBD2. The CDR3 is made up of 16 amino acids. After removal of 0 bases from V and 5 bases from J, the junction contained 7 bases not matched to a gene. CDR1 is LGHNA, CDR2 YNFKEQ, per germline. In DNA, the CDR3 is TGTGCCAGCAGCCAAGAACAGCGGGGGGCGGTGGAGACCCAGTACTTC. It translates to CASSQEQRGAVETQYF.

The CDR3 protein is CASSLASGYRETEAFF. The CDR3 region has the DNA TGTGCCAGCAGCTTAGCGTCGGGCTACAGGGAAACTGAAGCTTTCTTT. The chain joins TRBV7-8 to TRBJ1-1; tentatively, D is TRBD1 (6 bases). Looked up from germline, CDR1 is SGHVS and CDR2 is FQNEAQ. This CDR3 comprises 16 residues. V was pared by 0 bases and J by 5 bases, with 16 bases between.

V and J are TRBV7-8 and TRBJ1-5, with 9 bases fitting TRBD1. With V trimmed by 3 bases and J by 2 bases, 2 bases remained unmatched. This CDR3 spans 15 amino acids. In germline, CDR1 is SGHVS, CDR2 FQNEAQ. In nucleotides, the CDR3 is TGTGCCAGCAGCTTCAGGACAGGGGGCAATCAGCCCCAGCATTTT. Encoded protein: CASSFRTGGNQPQHF.

V usage is TRBV6-4 and J usage is TRBJ2-1, with TRBD2 identical over 7 bases. CDR3 length: 16 residues. V gave up 7 bases and J gave up 4 bases; unmatched junction bases: 13. Germline loops: CDR1 MRHNA, CDR2 SNTAGT. The CDR3 reads CASTLIRDYPYNEQFF. CDR3 DNA sequence: TGTGCCAGCACCTTGATCCGGGACTATCCTTACAATGAGCAGTTCTTC.

The rearrangement uses TRBV19 and TRBJ1-5, with unresolved D. Germline V gene data show CDR1 as LNHDA and CDR2 as SQIVND (reference sequence). The CDR3 has 15 amino acids. Trimming took off 3 bases at V and 1 base at J, with 10 bases between the two ends. CDR3 sequence (DNA): TGTGCCAGTAGTATTGCTGGGGAGAGCAATCAGCCCCAGCATTTT. It specifies CASSIAGESNQPQHF.